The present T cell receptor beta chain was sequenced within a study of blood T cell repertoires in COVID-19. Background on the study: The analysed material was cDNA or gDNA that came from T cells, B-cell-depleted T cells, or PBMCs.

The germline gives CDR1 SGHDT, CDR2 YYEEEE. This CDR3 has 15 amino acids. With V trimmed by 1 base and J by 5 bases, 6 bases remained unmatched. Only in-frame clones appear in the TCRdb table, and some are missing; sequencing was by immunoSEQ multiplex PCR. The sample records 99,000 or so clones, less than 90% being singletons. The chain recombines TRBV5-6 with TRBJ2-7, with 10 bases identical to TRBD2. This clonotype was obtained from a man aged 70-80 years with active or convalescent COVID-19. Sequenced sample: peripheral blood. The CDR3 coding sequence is TGTGCCAGCAGCTTGTTAGCGGGGGGCTTTCACGAGCAGTACTTC. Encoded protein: CASSLLAGGFHEQYF.